This T cell receptor (beta chain) was identified in a study of cytomegalovirus exposure and HLA in healthy donors. Whole-study context: The roughly 110 validation repertoires were produced on the same platform as the roughly 720 repertoires of the first cohort. This was reported in a later analysis.

This CDR3 contains 13 residues. Trimming took off 6 bases at V and 0 bases at J, with 6 bases between the two ends. Germline CDR1 SGHVS, CDR2 FQNEAQ. On this clone: Its matching antigen is unknown.

TCRdb's copy holds only in-frame clones and misses some; the assay was immunoSEQ multiplex PCR. In the table there are about 140,000 clones, roughly 86% of which are singletons. Study-level findings and limits: In vitro assays verified that a few CMV-associated chains recognized CMV antigens specifically. Some public TCRs appeared in many individuals, while most sequences were rare.

This sequence was found in a man aged 18 to 29 in good health and CMV-seropositive. Sequencing used PBMCs. The chain uses TRBV7-8 and TRBJ1-3; no clear D gene. The DNA for the CDR3 is TGTGCCAGCAGACCGAGCTCTGGAAACACCATATATTTT. Translating gives CASRPSSGNTIYF.